This section outlines one TCR beta chain sequence together with its context. In this sample, this clonotype turned up many times. What antigen it recognizes has not been identified. Base qualities were left out, and no much larger clone turns up one base away. The sample comes from a study of naive and memory T cell subsets (dated by TCRdb to 2016 to 2017). For the study in its entirety: Sorted naive and memory T cell subsets from peripheral blood were analyzed in the study using a UMI-based, open-source pipeline for TCR alpha and beta sequencing. The functional CMV T cell responses agreed completely with IgG serology results. RNA was DNase-treated and reverse transcribed with TCR constant-region primers, mostly using SuperScript III.

TCR alpha and beta chain libraries were amplified separately from the second PCR step onward. Donor CMV status was determined by IFNgamma production from CD4+ T cells after overnight stimulation of fresh PBMCs with CMV viral lysate. Using Miltenyi beads, CD4 T cells were first positively selected, and CD8 T cells were then positively selected from the CD4-negative fraction. Cells stained for CD3, CD4, CD8, CD45RA, CD27 and a live/dead dye were sorted on a BD Aria II into four subsets by CD45RA and CD27. Three healthy volunteers provided blood, and each donor's sample was split into CD4 and CD8 T cells and then further divided into four differentiation subsets. Around 130 ml of peripheral blood was collected from each donor, and PBMC were isolated by Ficoll-Paque PLUS density-gradient centrifugation. Sorted cells were lysed in RLT buffer, after which RNA was extracted using a Qiagen RNeasy kit and stored at -80 degrees C.

On the study overall, not on this receptor specifically: Following error correction, more than 95% of naive TCR sequences occurred only once, which made naive abundance distributions much steeper than those of memory subsets. TCR abundance followed a power law whose exponent differed between naive and memory subsets but was consistent across the three individuals. No ground truth was available to validate the repertoire findings for the naive and memory subsets. In both CD4 and CD8 cells, a rise in Gini index and a fall in Shannon and inverse Simpson diversity were observed from naive through CM, EM and EMRA. RNA-based TCR counts may be affected by expression changes linked to T cell activation and differentiation. Clonotypes were defined as single alpha or beta chain sequences, not paired alpha/beta receptors.

Libraries came from UMI-ligation and nested PCR. An equimolar mix of two oligonucleotides covering both TRBC1 and TRBC2 was used as the beta constant-region primer. A single-stranded oligonucleotide carrying the SP2 primer and a 12-nucleotide UMI was ligated to the 3' end of the cDNA by T4 RNA ligase 1. The ligated cDNA went through four rounds of PCR with nested alpha and beta constant-region primers together with the SP2 primer. Incubation of the ligation reaction lasted 20-24 hours at 16 degrees C. PCR2 was typically performed as a SYBR Green qPCR and was stopped at a predetermined threshold so that over-amplification was prevented. Agencourt AMPure XP magnetic beads were used for all purifications after the first. Libraries were quantified by Qubit and checked on a TapeStation, where a main peak was expected near 650 bp. Sequencing of the pooled libraries was done on an Illumina MiSeq using v2 2x251 paired-end kits, which typically yielded roughly 0.95-2.3 million reads per sample. Each sample library was pooled at roughly 4 nM, and about 4.5-7.5% PhiX was included to improve cluster recognition. In the original analysis: Using tag matching that tolerated one base-pair mismatch, Decombinator assigned V and J genes to FASTQ reads that had been processed by Demultiplexor. UMIs were used by Collapsinator to correct both sequencing errors and frequency errors arising from PCR heterogeneity. TCRs were translated and CDR3s were extracted from the conserved cysteine to the FGXG phenylalanine by CDR3Translator, with non-productive sequences being flagged. Repertoires were subsampled to equal numbers of UMI-defined TCRs before Gini, Shannon entropy and inverse Simpson indices were calculated. Power-law fits to clonotype abundance distributions were performed by maximum likelihood within the linear range. Similar UMI counts, unique TCR numbers and clonal distributions were obtained with the pipeline and with MIGEC on one naive CD8 sample. A set of 7,322 CMV-associated CDR3 sequences, compiled from VDJdb and a published dataset, was used to search the repertoires. Clones were called with MiXCR by TCRdb after fastp trimmed the public reads at Q25, and only in-frame beta chains were retained. For every CDR3 protein sequence, its rows merge into one entry that carries the most common genes and DNA. These V and J calls derive from TCRdb rather than the authors' analysis. A total of roughly 91,000 distinct CDR3 sequences appear in this sample, under 15% of them only once. Clones ranked in the top ten supply 0.9% to 1% of the sample.

The CDR1 and CDR2 encoded by the germline V gene are SGDLS and YYNGEE. Its CDR3 holds 14 amino acids, cysteine through phenylalanine. Only the CDR3 part of the read is kept: 42 bases, read in frame from the first base. Trimming takes 4 bases from V and 2 bases from J, and the germline ends sit 12 bases apart. The specimen sequenced was central memory CD4+ T cells from blood. The intended sense of this specimen's cell subset or site label: central memory, CD45RA- CD27+. This TCR was sampled from a human donor in good health. The chain is made from TRBV9 and TRBJ1-2; the D gene identity is not certain. The CDR3 sequence is CASSPRVANYGYTF. The DNA sequence follows: TGTGCCAGCAGCCCCCGCGTCGCAAACTATGGCTACACCTTC.